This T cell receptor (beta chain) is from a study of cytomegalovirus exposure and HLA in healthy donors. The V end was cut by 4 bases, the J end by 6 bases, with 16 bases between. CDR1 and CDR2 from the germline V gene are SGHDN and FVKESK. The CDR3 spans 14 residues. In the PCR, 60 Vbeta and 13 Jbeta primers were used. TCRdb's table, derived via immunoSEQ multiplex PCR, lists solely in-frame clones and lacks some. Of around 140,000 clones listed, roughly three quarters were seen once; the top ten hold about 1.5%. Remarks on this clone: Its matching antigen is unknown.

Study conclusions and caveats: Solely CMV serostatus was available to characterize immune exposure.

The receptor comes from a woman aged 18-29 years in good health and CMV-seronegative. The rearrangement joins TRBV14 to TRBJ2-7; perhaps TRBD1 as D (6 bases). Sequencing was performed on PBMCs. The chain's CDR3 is CASSRNLRGGEQYF. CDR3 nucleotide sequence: TGTGCCAGCAGCCGTAACCTCAGGGGTGGCGAGCAGTACTTC.